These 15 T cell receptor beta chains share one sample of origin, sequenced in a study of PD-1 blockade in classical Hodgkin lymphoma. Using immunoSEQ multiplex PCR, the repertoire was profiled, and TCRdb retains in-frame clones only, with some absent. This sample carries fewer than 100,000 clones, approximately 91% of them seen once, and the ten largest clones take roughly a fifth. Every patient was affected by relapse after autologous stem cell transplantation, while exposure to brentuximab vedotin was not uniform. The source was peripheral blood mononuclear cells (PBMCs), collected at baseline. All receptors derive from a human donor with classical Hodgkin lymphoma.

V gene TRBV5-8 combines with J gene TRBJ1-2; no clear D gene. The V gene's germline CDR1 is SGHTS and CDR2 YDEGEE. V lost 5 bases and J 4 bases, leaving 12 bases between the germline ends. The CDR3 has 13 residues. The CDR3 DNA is TGTGCCAGCAGGGTTGTCAGCTTCTATGGCTACACCTTC. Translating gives CASRVVSFYGYTF.

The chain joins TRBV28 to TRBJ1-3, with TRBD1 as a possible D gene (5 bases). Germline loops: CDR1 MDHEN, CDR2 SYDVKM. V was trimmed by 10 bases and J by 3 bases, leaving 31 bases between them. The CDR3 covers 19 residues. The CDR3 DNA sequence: TGTGCCACACATACCAGGACTCTTGGGGCCTCCTTCGGTGGAAACACCATATATTTT. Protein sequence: CATHTRTLGASFGGNTIYF.

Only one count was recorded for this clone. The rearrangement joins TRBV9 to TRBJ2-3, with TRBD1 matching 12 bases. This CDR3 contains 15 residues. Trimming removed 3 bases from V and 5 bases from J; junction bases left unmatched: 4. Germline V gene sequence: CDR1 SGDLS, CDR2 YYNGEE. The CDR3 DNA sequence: TGTGCCAGCAGCGGAGGGACAGGGGGCCAAGATACGCAGTATTTT. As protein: CASSGGTGGQDTQYF.

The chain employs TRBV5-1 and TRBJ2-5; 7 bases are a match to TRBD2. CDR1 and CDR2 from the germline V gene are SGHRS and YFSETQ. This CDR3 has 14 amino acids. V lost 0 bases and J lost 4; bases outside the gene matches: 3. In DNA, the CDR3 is TGCGCCAGCAGCTTGGCATCGGGAGGAGAGACCCAGTACTTC. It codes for CASSLASGGETQYF.

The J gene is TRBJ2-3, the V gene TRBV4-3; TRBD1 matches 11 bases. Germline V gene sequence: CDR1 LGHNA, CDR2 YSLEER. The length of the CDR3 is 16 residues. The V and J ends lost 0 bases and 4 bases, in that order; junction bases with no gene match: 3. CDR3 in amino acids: CASSQDRTGGADTQYF. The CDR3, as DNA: TGCGCCAGCAGCCAAGATCGGACAGGGGGCGCAGATACGCAGTATTTT.

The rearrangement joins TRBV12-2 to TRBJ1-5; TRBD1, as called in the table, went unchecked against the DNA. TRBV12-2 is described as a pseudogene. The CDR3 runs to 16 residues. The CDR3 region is CASRFTTEDSNQPQHF. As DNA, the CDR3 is TGTGCAAGTCGCTTTACGACAGAAGATAGCAATCAGCCCCAGCATTTT.

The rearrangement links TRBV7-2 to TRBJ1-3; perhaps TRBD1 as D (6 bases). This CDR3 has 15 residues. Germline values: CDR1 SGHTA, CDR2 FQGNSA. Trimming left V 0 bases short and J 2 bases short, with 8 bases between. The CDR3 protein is CASSLATGTGNTIYF. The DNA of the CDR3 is TGTGCCAGCAGCTTAGCCACAGGGACTGGAAACACCATATATTTT.

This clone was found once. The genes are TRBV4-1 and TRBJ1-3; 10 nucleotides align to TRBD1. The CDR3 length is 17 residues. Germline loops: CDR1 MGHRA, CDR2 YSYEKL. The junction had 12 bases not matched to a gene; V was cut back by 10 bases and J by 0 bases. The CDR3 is CATGTGVLGSSGNTIYF. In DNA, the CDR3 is TGCGCCACAGGGACAGGGGTATTAGGAAGCTCTGGAAACACCATATATTTT.

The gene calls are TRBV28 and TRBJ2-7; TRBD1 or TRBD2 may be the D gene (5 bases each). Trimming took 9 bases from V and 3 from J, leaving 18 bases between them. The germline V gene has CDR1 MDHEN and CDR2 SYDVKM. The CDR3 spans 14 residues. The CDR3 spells CASSTGTDLYEQYF. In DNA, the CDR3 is TGTGCCAGTTCTACCGGGACCGACCTCTACGAGCAGTACTTC.

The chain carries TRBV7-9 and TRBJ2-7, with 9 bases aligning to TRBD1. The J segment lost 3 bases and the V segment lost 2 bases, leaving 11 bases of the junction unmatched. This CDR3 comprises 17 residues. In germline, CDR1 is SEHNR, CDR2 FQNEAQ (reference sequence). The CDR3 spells CASSLSVPGQGFYEQYF. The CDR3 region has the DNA TGTGCCAGCAGCTTAAGCGTACCGGGACAGGGTTTCTACGAGCAGTACTTC.

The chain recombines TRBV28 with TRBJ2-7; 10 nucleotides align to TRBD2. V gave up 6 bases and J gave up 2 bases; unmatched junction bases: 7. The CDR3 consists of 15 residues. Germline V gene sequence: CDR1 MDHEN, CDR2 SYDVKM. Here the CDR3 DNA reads TGTGCCAGCAGACGCTCTAGCGGGAGTCCCTACGAGCAGTACTTC. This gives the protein CASRRSSGSPYEQYF.

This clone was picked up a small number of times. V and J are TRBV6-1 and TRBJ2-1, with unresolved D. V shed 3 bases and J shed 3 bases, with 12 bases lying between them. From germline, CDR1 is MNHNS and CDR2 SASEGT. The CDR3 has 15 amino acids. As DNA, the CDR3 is TGTGCCAGCAGTGATGAGCCGGTGAACTACAATGAGCAGTTCTTC. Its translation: CASSDEPVNYNEQFF.

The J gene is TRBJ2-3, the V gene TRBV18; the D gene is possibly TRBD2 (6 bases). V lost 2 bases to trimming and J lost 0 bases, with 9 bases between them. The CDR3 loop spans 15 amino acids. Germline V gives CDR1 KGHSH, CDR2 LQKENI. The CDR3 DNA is TGTGCCAGCTCACCAGGGGCGGGGAGCACAGATACGCAGTATTTT. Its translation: CASSPGAGSTDTQYF.

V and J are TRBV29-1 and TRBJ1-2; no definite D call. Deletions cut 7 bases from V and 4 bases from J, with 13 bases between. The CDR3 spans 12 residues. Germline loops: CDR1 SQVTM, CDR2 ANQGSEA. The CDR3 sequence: CSAERTPYGYTF. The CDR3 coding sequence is TGCAGCGCCGAGAGGACCCCCTATGGCTACACCTTC. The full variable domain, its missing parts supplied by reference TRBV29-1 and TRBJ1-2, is SAVISQKPSRDICQRGTSLTIQCQVDSQVTMMFWYRQQPGQSLTLIATANQGSEATYESGFVIDKFPISRPNLTFSTLTVSNMSPEDSSIYLCSAERTPYGYTFGSGTRLTVV.

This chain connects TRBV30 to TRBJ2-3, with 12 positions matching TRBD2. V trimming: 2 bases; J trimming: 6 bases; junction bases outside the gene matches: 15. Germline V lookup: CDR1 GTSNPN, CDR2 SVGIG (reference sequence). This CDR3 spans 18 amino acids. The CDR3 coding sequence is TGTGCCTGGAGTCCTCCTCAACTAGCGGGAGGCCCGGGGGATACGCAGTATTTT. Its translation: CAWSPPQLAGGPGDTQYF.